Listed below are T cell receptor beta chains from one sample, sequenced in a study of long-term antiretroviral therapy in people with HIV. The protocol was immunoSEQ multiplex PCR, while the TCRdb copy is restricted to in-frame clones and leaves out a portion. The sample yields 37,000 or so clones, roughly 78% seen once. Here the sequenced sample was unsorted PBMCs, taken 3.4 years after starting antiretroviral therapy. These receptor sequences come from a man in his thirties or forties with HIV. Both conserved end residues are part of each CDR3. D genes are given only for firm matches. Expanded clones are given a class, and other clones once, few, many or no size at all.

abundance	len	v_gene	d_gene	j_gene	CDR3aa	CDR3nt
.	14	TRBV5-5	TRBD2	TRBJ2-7	CASSPWTSAGEQYF	TGTGCCAGCAGCCCTTGGACTAGCGCCGGGGAGCAGTACTTC
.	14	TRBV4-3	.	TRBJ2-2	CASSQDWGTGELFF	TGCGCCAGCAGCCAAGACTGGGGCACCGGGGAGCTGTTTTTT
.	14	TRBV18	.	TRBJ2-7	CASSPEGRAYEQYF	TGTGCCAGCTCACCAGAGGGCCGAGCCTACGAGCAGTACTTC
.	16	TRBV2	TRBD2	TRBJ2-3	CASSLGLAGGGDTQYF	TGTGCCAGCAGTTTGGGACTAGCGGGAGGTGGAGATACGCAGTATTTT
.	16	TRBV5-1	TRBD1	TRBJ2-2	CASSLEVGQGVGELFF	TGCGCCAGCAGCTTGGAAGTGGGACAGGGAGTCGGGGAGCTGTTTTTT
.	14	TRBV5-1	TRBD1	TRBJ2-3	CASRGDSWGDTQYF	TGCGCCAGCAGGGGGGACAGTTGGGGAGATACGCAGTATTTT
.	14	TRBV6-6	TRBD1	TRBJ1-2	CASSYSQGLYGYTF	TGTGCCAGCAGTTACTCACAGGGGCTCTATGGCTACACCTTC
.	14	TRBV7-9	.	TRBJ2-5	CASSLDLHEETQYF	TGTGCCAGCAGCTTGGACTTGCATGAAGAGACCCAGTACTTC
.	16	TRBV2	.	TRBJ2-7	CASKEGVGAPYAEQYF	TGTGCCAGCAAGGAGGGGGTCGGAGCCCCTTACGCCGAGCAGTACTTC
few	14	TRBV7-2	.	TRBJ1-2	CASSLIGRVDGYTF	TGTGCCAGCAGCTTAATTGGCAGGGTAGATGGCTACACCTTC
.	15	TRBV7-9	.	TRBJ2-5	CASSSNHHRGETQYF	TGTGCCAGCAGCTCGAACCATCACCGGGGGGAGACCCAGTACTTC
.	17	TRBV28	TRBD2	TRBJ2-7	CASSLSTSGSRSYEQYF	TGTGCCAGCAGTTTATCGACTAGCGGGAGTAGGTCCTACGAGCAGTACTTC
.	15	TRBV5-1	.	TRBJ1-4	CASSLGWVSNEKLFF	TGCGCCAGCAGCTTGGGATGGGTATCTAATGAAAAACTGTTTTTT
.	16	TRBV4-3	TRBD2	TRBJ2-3	CASSQEGTRATDTQYF	TGCGCCAGCAGCCAAGAGGGGACTAGAGCCACAGATACGCAGTATTTT
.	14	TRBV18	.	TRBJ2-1	CASSPGLRYNEQFF	TGTGCCAGCTCACCAGGCCTCCGGTACAATGAGCAGTTCTTC
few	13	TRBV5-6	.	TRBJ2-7	CASSSGTIYEQYF	TGTGCCAGCAGCTCCGGGACCATCTACGAGCAGTACTTC
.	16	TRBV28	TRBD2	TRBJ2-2	CASSLSAGGHTGELFF	TGTGCCAGCAGTTTATCGGCGGGAGGGCACACCGGGGAGCTGTTTTTT
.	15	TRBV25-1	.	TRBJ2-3	CASSEKSQGTDTQYF	TGTGCCAGCAGTGAAAAGAGTCAGGGGACAGATACGCAGTATTTT
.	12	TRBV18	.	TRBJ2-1	CASSPQGHEQFF	TGTGCCAGCTCACCACAAGGGCATGAGCAGTTCTTC
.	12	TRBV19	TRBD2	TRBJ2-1	CASSIAGGKEFF	TGTGCCAGTAGTATCGCCGGGGGGAAGGAGTTCTTC
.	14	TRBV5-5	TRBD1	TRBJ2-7	CASSVGTGGYEQYF	TGTGCCAGCAGCGTAGGGACAGGGGGATACGAGCAGTACTTC
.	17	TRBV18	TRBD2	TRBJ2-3	CASSPPSGTSRTDTQYF	TGTGCCAGCTCACCCCCTTCCGGGACTAGCCGCACAGATACGCAGTATTTT
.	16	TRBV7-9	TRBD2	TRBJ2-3	CASSSFSTSGIYTQYF	TGTGCCAGCAGCTCGTTCTCGACTAGCGGGATTTATACGCAGTATTTT
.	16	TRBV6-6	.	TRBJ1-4	CASSYPPSLEIEKLFF	TGTGCCAGCAGTTACCCCCCGTCTTTGGAAATTGAAAAACTGTTTTTT
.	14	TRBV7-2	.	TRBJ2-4	CASSPTAFKNIQYF	TGTGCCAGCAGCCCTACAGCATTCAAAAACATTCAGTACTTC
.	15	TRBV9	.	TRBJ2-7	CASSVSASRGYEQYF	TGTGCCAGCAGCGTATCTGCTTCACGGGGTTACGAGCAGTACTTC